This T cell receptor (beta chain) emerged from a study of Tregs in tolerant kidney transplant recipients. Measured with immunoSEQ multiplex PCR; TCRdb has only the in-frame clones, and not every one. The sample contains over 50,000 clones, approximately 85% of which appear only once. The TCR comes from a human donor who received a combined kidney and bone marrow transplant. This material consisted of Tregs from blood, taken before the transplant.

The CDR3 loop reads CASRGGSGANVLTF. The DNA for the CDR3 is TGCGCCAGCAGGGGCGGCTCTGGGGCCAACGTCCTGACTTTC. The V gene is TRBV5-1, the J gene TRBJ2-6; D gene unclear. V lost 5 bases and J 0 bases, leaving 6 bases between the germline ends. The germline gives CDR1 SGHRS, CDR2 YFSETQ. The CDR3 contains 14 residues.